The 29 T cell receptor beta chains below all came from one sample that was sequenced in a study of T-cell memory formation after mild COVID-19. MiXCR was run by TCRdb on the 5' RACE reads, yielding one entry per CDR3 protein. This table has roughly 380,000 distinct CDR3 sequences, around 28% appearing once. Sequencing was done on a sample of PBMCs or a T cell subset sorted from them (not recorded which). These TCRs come from an adult woman who had mild COVID-19 (a few samples of this study predate the infection). Cell type and time point are not known.

This clonotype was observed a few times. The rearrangement joins TRBV11-2 to TRBJ2-7; 10 bases agree with TRBD2. Germline CDR1 SGHAT, CDR2 FQNNGV. Trimming at V came to 3 bases and at J to 2 bases, leaving 1 base not matched to a gene. The CDR3 spans 14 residues. For the CDR3, the DNA is TGTGCCAGCAGCTTTACTAGCGGGACCTACGAGCAGTACTTC. This gives the protein CASSFTSGTYEQYF.

The V call is TRBV20-1, the J call TRBJ2-2; the match to TRBD2 covers 10 bases. With 2 bases clipped from V and 5 bases from J, the junction kept 5 bases outside the gene matches. This CDR3 spans 15 amino acids. In germline, CDR1 is DFQATT, CDR2 SNEGSKA (reference sequence). CDR3 sequence: CSARRAGGPTGELFF. CDR3 nucleotides: TGCAGTGCTAGACGAGCGGGGGGGCCGACCGGGGAGCTGTTTTTT.

The chain carries TRBV15 and TRBJ1-4; D not resolved. The CDR3 contains 15 residues. Germline V gene lookup returns CDR1 LNHNV and CDR2 YYDKDF (reference sequence). V was shortened by 3 bases and J by 4 bases, with 12 bases between the two germline ends. The CDR3 spells CATSRARDLNEKLFF. The CDR3, as DNA: TGTGCCACCAGCAGGGCAAGGGATCTTAATGAAAAACTGTTTTTT. Supplemented by reference TRBV15 and TRBJ1-4, the full variable domain reads DAMVIQNPRYQVTQFGKPVTLSCSQTLNHNVMYWYQQKSSQAPKLLFHYYDKDFNNEADTPDNFQSRRPNTSFCFLDIRSPGLGDTAMYLCATSRARDLNEKLFFGSGTQLSVL.

The chain has TRBV5-1 and TRBJ1-2; 8 bases agree with TRBD1. J lost 7 bases, V lost 2 bases, and 7 bases had no gene match. The CDR3 has 14 residues. Germline V lookup: CDR1 SGHRS, CDR2 YFSETQ. This CDR3 is CASSLGDRSCGYTF. The CDR3 region has the DNA TGCGCCAGCAGCTTAGGGGACAGGAGCTGTGGCTACACCTTC.

This clonotype was recorded a few times. This chain joins TRBV7-8 and TRBJ2-3, with TRBD2 matching over 9 bases. Germline loops: CDR1 SGHVS, CDR2 FQNEAQ. The junction had 9 bases not matched to a gene; V was cut back by 0 bases and J by 5 bases. This CDR3 is built from 17 residues. Here the CDR3 DNA reads TGTGCCAGCAGCTTAGCGGGAGTAGCGGGAGTGAGAGATACGCAGTATTTT. This sequence encodes CASSLAGVAGVRDTQYF.

This chain joins TRBV7-2 and TRBJ2-3; TRBD2 matches at 9 bases. The CDR3 loop spans 16 amino acids. CDR1 SGHTA and CDR2 FQGNSA come from the germline V gene. J gave up 0 bases and V 3 bases, and 4 bases lay outside the gene matches. CDR3 coding DNA: TGTGCCAGCAGCTTGCTAGCGGGGACAAGCACAGATACGCAGTATTTT. The encoded protein is CASSLLAGTSTDTQYF.

This clonotype was seen more than once but under ten times. This sequence joins TRBV7-2 and TRBJ2-3; 13 bases are a match to TRBD2. The length of the CDR3 is 15 residues. V was pared by 3 bases and J by 3 bases, with 0 bases of the junction left unmatched. Per the germline V gene, CDR1 is SGHTA and CDR2 is FQGNSA. The CDR3 DNA sequence: TGTGCCAGCAGCTTGACTAGCGGGAGGACAGATACGCAGTATTTT. Its protein is CASSLTSGRTDTQYF.

The chain's CDR3 is CASSLGRGILTDTQYF. The DNA for the CDR3 is TGTGCCAGCAGCTTAGGTCGGGGTATCCTCACAGATACGCAGTATTTT. The chain uses TRBV7-2 and TRBJ2-3, with TRBD2 as a possible D gene (5 bases). Trimming stripped 1 base from V and 2 bases from J, with 13 bases between. Germline loops: CDR1 SGHTA, CDR2 FQGNSA. This CDR3 is 16 amino acids long.

This chain connects TRBV7-9 to TRBJ2-1; 8 bases map to TRBD2. The V segment lost 0 bases and the J segment 2 bases; nucleotides outside the gene matches: 3. This CDR3 spans 16 amino acids. From germline, CDR1 is SEHNR and CDR2 FQNEAQ (reference sequence). The CDR3: CASSLASGGTYNEQFF. CDR3 bases: TGTGCCAGCAGCTTAGCGAGCGGGGGAACCTACAATGAGCAGTTCTTC.

Only a few counts were recorded for this clonotype. The chain recombines TRBV4-1 with TRBJ2-7; weak D call: TRBD2 (6 bases). CDR1 is MGHRA, CDR2 YSYEKL, per germline. CDR3 length: 20 residues. V lost 3 bases to trimming and J lost 0 bases, with 27 bases between them. The chain's CDR3 is CASSHGLVPERGLRSYEQYF. The CDR3 coding sequence is TGCGCCAGCAGCCATGGCTTAGTACCCGAACGGGGACTGCGCTCCTACGAGCAGTACTTC.

The chain recombines TRBV2 with TRBJ2-4, with TRBD1 matching 8 bases. Per germline, CDR1 SNHLY and CDR2 FYNNEI. The CDR3 is 16 residues long. V dropped 7 bases and J dropped 1; count of bases not matched to a gene: 9. CDR3 amino acids: CASKVGQGRAKNIQYF. In DNA, the CDR3 is TGTGCCAGCAAAGTAGGACAGGGTCGGGCCAAAAACATTCAGTACTTC. The full variable domain, rest sourced from reference TRBV2 and TRBJ2-4, is EPEVTQTPSHQVTQMGQEVILRCVPISNHLYFYWYRQILGQKVEFLVSFYNNEISEKSEIFDDQFSVERPDGSNFTLKIRSTKLEDSAMYFCASKVGQGRAKNIQYFGAGTRLSVL.

The chain combines TRBV7-3 with TRBJ2-7; 9 bases map to TRBD2. V lost 4 bases and J lost 2; bases outside the gene matches: 6. The V gene's germline CDR1 is SGHTA and CDR2 FQGTGA. The CDR3 contains 15 residues. The CDR3 here is CASSYRTSATYEQYF. Written as DNA, the CDR3 is TGTGCCAGCAGCTACCGGACTAGCGCTACCTACGAGCAGTACTTC.

V usage is TRBV6-1 and J usage is TRBJ2-5, with D perhaps TRBD1 or TRBD2 (5 bases each). Germline values: CDR1 MNHNS, CDR2 SASEGT. Trimming stripped 3 bases from V and 4 bases from J, with 9 bases between. This CDR3 contains 13 residues. CDR3 sequence: CASSEGVRETQYF. In nucleotides, the CDR3 is TGTGCCAGCAGTGAGGGGGTGAGAGAGACCCAGTACTTC.

This clonotype was observed a handful of times. The rearrangement links TRBV29-1 to TRBJ2-5, with 7 bases fitting TRBD2. Germline CDR1 is SQVTM and CDR2 is ANQGSEA. The CDR3 consists of 13 residues. Trimming removed 4 bases from V and 3 bases from J; junction bases left unmatched: 5. The DNA of the CDR3 is TGCAGCGTTGTCGGGGGGTCTGAAGAGACCCAGTACTTC. This sequence encodes CSVVGGSEETQYF.

CDR3 sequence (DNA): TGTGCCAGCAGCTTGGCCCGATTGAAGGCTTTCTTT. Translating it yields CASSLARLKAFF. This chain connects TRBV5-8 to TRBJ1-1; D not resolved. Germline values: CDR1 SGHTS, CDR2 YDEGEE. Trimming cost V 0 bases and J 11 bases, with 11 bases left between them. CDR3 length: 12 residues.

The rearrangement links TRBV6-1 to TRBJ1-3, with a weak D call TRBD1 (5 bases). V gave up 2 bases and J gave up 4 bases, with 9 bases separating them. This CDR3 has 14 amino acids. Germline assignment: CDR1 MNHNS and CDR2 SASEGT. Here the CDR3 DNA reads TGTGCCAGCAGTGAACAGCAGGGCGGAAACACCATATATTTT. Protein: CASSEQQGGNTIYF.

The rearrangement uses TRBV5-1 and TRBJ1-1; D is undetermined. The CDR3 covers 14 residues. Trimming left V 3 bases short and J 5 bases short, with 14 bases between. Germline CDR1 is SGHRS and CDR2 is YFSETQ. CDR3 DNA: TGCGCCAGCAGCTCCCGCAGAGTCGAAACTGAAGCTTTCTTT. Protein: CASSSRRVETEAFF.

The V and J genes are TRBV20-1 and TRBJ1-1; unclear D gene. The ends were cut back, 0 bases at V and 0 bases at J, with 11 bases in the middle. This CDR3 contains 15 residues. Germline lookup yields CDR1 DFQATT and CDR2 SNEGSKA (reference sequence). CDR3 nucleotide sequence: TGCAGTGCTAGAGATTGGAGACCTATGAACACTGAAGCTTTCTTT. This sequence encodes CSARDWRPMNTEAFF.

CDR3 in amino acids: CASSPYSRGAREQFF. The CDR3 nucleotides read TGTGCCAGCAGTCCATACTCTAGGGGGGCCAGGGAGCAGTTCTTC. The chain joins TRBV9 to TRBJ2-1; D is possibly TRBD1 or TRBD2 (6 bases each). Looked up from germline, CDR1 is SGDLS and CDR2 is YYNGEE. The CDR3 has 15 amino acids. Trimming removed 5 bases at V and 10 bases at J, with 22 bases between.

This clonotype has only a few counts. The chain has TRBV5-1 and TRBJ2-4, with 13 bases identical to TRBD2. The germline V gene has CDR1 SGHRS and CDR2 YFSETQ. The V gene end was trimmed by 4 bases and the J gene end by 9 bases; junction bases not matched to a gene: 13. This CDR3 comprises 17 residues. The CDR3, as DNA: TGCGCCAGCAGCCCGGGACTAGCGGGAACGGGTAATGGCATTCAGTACTTC. Protein product: CASSPGLAGTGNGIQYF.

This chain links TRBV20-1 with TRBJ2-2, with D possibly TRBD2 on 7 matching bases. The CDR3 contains 15 residues. Trimming removed 6 bases at V and 6 bases at J, with 20 bases between. Germline assignment: CDR1 DFQATT and CDR2 SNEGSKA (reference sequence). The CDR3 sequence is CSAYSTGGLAGELFF. The CDR3 bases are TGCAGTGCCTATTCCACCGGGGGGCTGGCCGGGGAGCTGTTTTTT.

The chain couples TRBV7-6 to TRBJ2-1; the match to TRBD2 covers 7 bases. Looked up from germline, CDR1 is SGHVS and CDR2 is FNYEAQ. This CDR3 contains 14 residues. V was pared by 0 bases and J by 7 bases, with 3 bases of the junction left unmatched. CDR3 coding DNA: TGTGCCAGCAGCTTAGCGCCTAGCGGAAATGAGCAGTTCTTC. This codes for CASSLAPSGNEQFF.

The sample holds a few counts of this clonotype. CDR3 amino acids: CASSLAGGMYEQYF. The DNA for the CDR3 is TGTGCCAGCAGCTTAGCGGGAGGGATGTACGAGCAGTACTTC. This chain joins TRBV7-2 and TRBJ2-7; 7 nucleotides line up with TRBD2. Germline CDR1 is SGHTA and CDR2 is FQGNSA. The CDR3 sequence is 14 residues long. Trimming at V came to 0 bases and at J to 4 bases, leaving 3 bases not matched to a gene.

This clonotype appeared a few times. At one end, the junction sequence differs from germline, possibly due to a read error. The V gene is TRBV9, the J gene TRBJ2-2, with 7 bases that match TRBD2. The CDR3 has 11 residues. Germline lookup yields CDR1 SGDLS and CDR2 YYNGEE. CDR3 region: CASSLGREVFF. CDR3 nucleotides: TGTGCCAGCAGCCTGGGACGGGAGGTGTTTTTT.

This clonotype was found a few times. This chain joins TRBV11-1 and TRBJ1-6; D not resolved. Germline V gene data show CDR1 as SGHAT and CDR2 as FQDESV (reference sequence). The V and J ends lost 2 bases and 8 bases respectively, with 7 bases between them. This CDR3 has 13 amino acids. The CDR3 DNA follows: TGTGCCAGCAGCTTAAAGATCGATTCACCCCTCCACTTT. It codes for CASSLKIDSPLHF.

The chain has TRBV7-3 and TRBJ2-3; 12 positions match TRBD2. Looked up from germline, CDR1 is SGHTA and CDR2 is FQGTGA. The CDR3 totals 17 residues. J lost 0 bases, V lost 0 bases, and 1 base had no gene match. CDR3 loop: CASSLTGLAGSTDTQYF. CDR3 sequence (DNA): TGTGCCAGCAGCTTAACCGGACTAGCGGGAAGCACAGATACGCAGTATTTT.

The chain recombines TRBV7-9 with TRBJ2-7; no reliable D call. The CDR3 runs to 16 residues. Germline CDR1 is SEHNR and CDR2 is FQNEAQ (reference sequence). V was cut by 2 bases and J by 2 bases, with 16 bases left in between. The chain's CDR3 is CASSLIRVESPYEQYF. The DNA for the CDR3 is TGTGCCAGCAGCTTAATTCGGGTAGAGTCGCCCTACGAGCAGTACTTC. The full variable domain, rest sourced from reference TRBV7-9 and TRBJ2-7, is DTGVSQNPRHKITKRGQNVTFRCDPISEHNRLYWYRQTLGQGPEFLTYFQNEAQLEKSRLLSDRFSAERPKGSFSTLEIQRTEQGDSAMYLCASSLIRVESPYEQYFGPGTRLTVT.

This clonotype was seen a handful of times. The chain couples TRBV20-1 to TRBJ2-3, with 8 bases fitting TRBD2. The germline V gene encodes CDR1 DFQATT and CDR2 SNEGSKA (reference sequence). With 1 base clipped from V and 6 bases from J, the junction kept 12 bases outside the gene matches. The CDR3 loop spans 16 amino acids. The CDR3 here is CSARATGGRIVDTQYF. CDR3 nucleotides: TGCAGTGCTAGAGCAACGGGGGGGCGAATTGTGGATACGCAGTATTTT.

The rearrangement uses TRBV9 and TRBJ2-6, with no clear D. Looked up from germline, CDR1 is SGDLS and CDR2 is YYNGEE. This CDR3 is 14 amino acids long. Trimming took 2 bases from V and 4 from J, leaving 7 bases between them. CDR3 DNA sequence: TGTGCCAGCAGCGTCTCTGACGGGGCCAACGTCCTGACTTTC. It yields the protein CASSVSDGANVLTF. Looking up the rest from reference TRBV9 and TRBJ2-6 gives the full variable domain: DSGVTQTPKHLITATGQRVTLRCSPRSGDLSVYWYQQSLDQGLQFLIQYYNGEERAKGNILERFSAQQFPDLHSELNLSSLELGDSALYFCASSVSDGANVLTFGAGSRLTVL.